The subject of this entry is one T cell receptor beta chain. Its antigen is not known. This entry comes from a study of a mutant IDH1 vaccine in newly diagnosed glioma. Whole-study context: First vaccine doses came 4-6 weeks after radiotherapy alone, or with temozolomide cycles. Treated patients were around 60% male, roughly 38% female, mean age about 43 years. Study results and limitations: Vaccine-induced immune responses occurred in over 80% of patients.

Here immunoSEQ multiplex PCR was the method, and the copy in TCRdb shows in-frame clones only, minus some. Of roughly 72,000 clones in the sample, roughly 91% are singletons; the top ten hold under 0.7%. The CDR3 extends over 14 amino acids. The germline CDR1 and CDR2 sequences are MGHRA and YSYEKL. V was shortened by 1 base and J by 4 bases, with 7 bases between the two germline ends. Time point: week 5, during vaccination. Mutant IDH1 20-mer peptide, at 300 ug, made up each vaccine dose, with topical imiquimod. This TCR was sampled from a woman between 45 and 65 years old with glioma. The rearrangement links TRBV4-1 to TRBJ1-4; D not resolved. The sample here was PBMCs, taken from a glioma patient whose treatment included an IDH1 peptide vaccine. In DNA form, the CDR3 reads TGCGCCAGCAGCCAAGGCAGATATAATGAAAAACTGTTTTTT. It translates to CASSQGRYNEKLFF.